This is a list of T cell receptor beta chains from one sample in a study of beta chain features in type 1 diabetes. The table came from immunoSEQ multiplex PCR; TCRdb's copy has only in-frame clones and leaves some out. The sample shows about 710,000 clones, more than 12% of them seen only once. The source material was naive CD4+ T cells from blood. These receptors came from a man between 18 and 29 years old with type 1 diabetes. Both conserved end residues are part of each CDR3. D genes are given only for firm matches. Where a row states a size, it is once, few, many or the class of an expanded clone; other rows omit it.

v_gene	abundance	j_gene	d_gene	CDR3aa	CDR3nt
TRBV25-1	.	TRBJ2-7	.	CAGLVVDTNSYEQYF	TGTGCCGGACTTGTTGTGGACACCAACTCCTACGAGCAGTACTTC
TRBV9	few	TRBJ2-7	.	CASAQRGNSYEQYF	TGTGCCAGCGCTCAACGGGGAAACTCCTACGAGCAGTACTTC
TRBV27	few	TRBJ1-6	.	CASSFVNSYNSPLHF	TGTGCCAGCAGTTTTGTAAACTCCTATAATTCACCCCTCCACTTT
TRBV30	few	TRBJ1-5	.	CAWTWEGNQPQHF	TGTGCCTGGACTTGGGAGGGCAATCAGCCCCAGCATTTT
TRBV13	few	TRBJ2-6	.	CASSLGHRSGANVLTF	TGTGCCAGCAGCTTAGGGCACAGGTCTGGGGCCAACGTCCTGACTTTC
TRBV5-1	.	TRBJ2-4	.	CASSFGGPSQNIQYF	TGCGCCAGCAGCTTCGGGGGCCCTTCCCAAAACATTCAGTACTTC
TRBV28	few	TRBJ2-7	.	CASRPGRGSEQYF	TGTGCCAGCAGGCCCGGCAGGGGTTCCGAGCAGTACTTC
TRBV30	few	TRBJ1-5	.	CAWSVTDNQPQHF	TGTGCCTGGAGTGTTACGGACAATCAGCCCCAGCATTTT
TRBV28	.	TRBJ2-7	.	CASSTSTGRYEQYF	.
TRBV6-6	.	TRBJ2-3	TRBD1	CASSYKYRGSIDTQYF	TGTGCCAGCAGTTACAAATACAGGGGATCAATAGATACGCAGTATTTT
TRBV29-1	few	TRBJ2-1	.	CSSGWDPLRDEQFF	TGCAGCTCTGGATGGGACCCCCTGAGGGATGAGCAGTTCTTC
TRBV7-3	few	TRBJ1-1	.	CASSLVRDGEAFF	TGTGCCAGCAGCTTAGTAAGGGACGGTGAAGCTTTCTTT
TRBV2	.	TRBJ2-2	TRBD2	CASSPSSGRAGELFF	TGTGCCAGCAGCCCCTCTAGCGGGAGGGCCGGGGAGCTGTTTTTT
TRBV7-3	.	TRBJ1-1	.	CASSLEGAKNTEAFF	TGTGCCAGCAGCTTAGAAGGAGCCAAGAACACTGAAGCTTTCTTT
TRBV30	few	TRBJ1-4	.	CAWSARQFIGKLFF	TGTGCCTGGAGTGCCCGGCAGTTCATCGGAAAACTGTTTTTT
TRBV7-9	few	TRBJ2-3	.	CASTADTQYF	TGTGCCAGCACGGCAGATACGCAGTATTTT
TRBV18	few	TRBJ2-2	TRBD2	CASSPPSGGNTGELFF	TGTGCCAGCTCACCCCCTAGCGGGGGGAACACCGGGGAGCTGTTTTTT
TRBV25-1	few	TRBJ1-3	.	CASSDRKPTSGNTIYF	TGTGCCAGCAGCGACCGGAAACCTACCTCTGGAAACACCATATATTTT
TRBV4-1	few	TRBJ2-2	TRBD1	CASSPTGTGNTGELFF	TGCGCCAGCAGCCCGACCGGGACAGGCAACACCGGGGAGCTGTTTTTT
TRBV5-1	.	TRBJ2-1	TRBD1	CASSLFGQDYNEQFF	TGCGCCAGCAGCTTGTTCGGACAGGACTACAATGAGCAGTTCTTC
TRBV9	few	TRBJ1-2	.	CASSPDEGAVGYTF	TGTGCCAGCAGCCCCGACGAAGGGGCCGTGGGCTACACCTTC
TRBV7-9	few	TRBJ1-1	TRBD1	CASSKTGTGNTEAFF	TGTGCCAGCTCTAAAACCGGGACAGGGAACACTGAAGCTTTCTTT
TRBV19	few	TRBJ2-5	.	CASSSRARDRETQYF	TGTGCCAGTAGTAGTAGGGCGAGGGATCGAGAGACCCAGTACTTC
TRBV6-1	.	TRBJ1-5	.	CASSEMGYSDRPQHF	TGTGCCAGCAGTGAGATGGGGTATAGCGATCGGCCCCAGCATTTT
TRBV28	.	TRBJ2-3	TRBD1	CASSLGQTPDTQYF	TGTGCCAGCAGTCTGGGACAGACCCCAGATACGCAGTATTTT
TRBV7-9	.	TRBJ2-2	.	CASSLVRTGELFF	TGTGCCAGCAGCTTAGTTCGAACCGGGGAGCTGTTTTTT
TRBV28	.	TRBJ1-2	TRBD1	CASSYSPWADRPYGYTF	TGTGCCAGCAGTTATTCCCCCTGGGCGGACAGGCCATATGGCTACACCTTC
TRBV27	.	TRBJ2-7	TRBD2	CASRPLAGVSYEQYF	TGTGCCAGCAGACCTCTAGCGGGGGTTTCCTACGAGCAGTACTTC
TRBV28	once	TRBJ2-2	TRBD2	CASSSSGGYPGELFF	TGTGCCAGCAGCAGTAGCGGGGGTTACCCCGGGGAGCTGTTTTTT
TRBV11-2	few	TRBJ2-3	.	CASSIGEGPWDTQYF	TGTGCCAGCAGCATCGGTGAGGGCCCCTGGGATACGCAGTATTTT
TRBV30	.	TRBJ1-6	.	CASGIDLSYSPLHF	TGTGCCTCGGGCATAGACCTCTCCTATTCACCCCTCCACTTT
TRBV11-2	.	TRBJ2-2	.	CASSFRAGGELFF	TGTGCCAGCAGCTTTCGGGCCGGCGGGGAGCTGTTTTTT
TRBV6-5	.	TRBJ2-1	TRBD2	CASIKRGGTSDEQFF	TGTGCCAGCATAAAACGGGGGGGTACTAGCGATGAGCAGTTCTTC
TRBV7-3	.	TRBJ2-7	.	CASSLHGGSEQYF	TGTGCCAGCAGCCTGCATGGAGGGTCCGAGCAGTACTTC
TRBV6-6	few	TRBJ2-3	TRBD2	CASTSPESGSPDTQYF	TGTGCCAGCACAAGTCCGGAGAGCGGGAGCCCGGATACGCAGTATTTT